This T cell receptor (beta chain) was obtained from a study of T cells in Graves' hyperthyroidism and ophthalmopathy (dated by TCRdb to the late 2010s). For context, the study as a whole: Peripheral blood was sampled at the time of initial diagnosis, prior to any treatment. The approximately 100 discovery patients were randomly divided into training and test sets at a 7:3 ratio. The paper describes TCR Vbeta CDR3 sequencing of 140 or so peripheral blood samples, made up of under 50 ophthalmopathy patients, roughly 80 hyperthyroidism patients and around 17 progressor patients. In about 6 Graves' hyperthyroidism patients, the study also compared T-cell repertoires from thyroid tissue with T-cell repertoires from blood. TCR V-J signatures able to tell the groups apart were searched for in a discovery cohort of 100 patients, of whom around 43 had Graves' ophthalmopathy and around 56 had stable Graves' hyperthyroidism. Whether ophthalmopathy could be predicted prospectively was tested in an independent validation cohort made up of fewer than 20 hyperthyroidism patients plus 17 patients who later progressed to ophthalmopathy. Once sampling was done, hyperthyroidism patients were given methimazole at a starting dose of 30 mg daily, whereas ophthalmopathy patients were given high-dose intravenous methylprednisolone. General conclusions and limits of the study: Sample size was not statistically predetermined, and blinding of investigators to group allocation was not performed. Most expanded thyroid clonotypes (frequency above 0.001) were also detected in blood, suggesting blood repertoires may reflect thyroid immune responses. A 13 V-J signature model separated ophthalmopathy from stable hyperthyroidism, with 87.88% sensitivity and about 81% specificity in cross-validation and 80%/75% in testing. In validation, the model predicted progression to ophthalmopathy with about 71% sensitivity and less than 75% specificity, a median of 6.5 months before onset.

TCR beta CDR3 regions were amplified from RNA transcripts. For the first round of RT-PCR on the TCR CDR3, the HTBI primer set was used together with the Qiagen OneStep RT-PCR kit. Libraries were constructed in a second round of multiplex PCR, after which size selection and purification were performed. Libraries were sequenced paired-end with 100 bp reads on an Illumina HiSeq2000. The authors processed their data as follows. SOAPnuke was used to process the raw data, throwing out any read that contained adapters or uncalled bases, had a mean Phred below 15, or lacked an exact constant-primer or identifier match. High-quality paired reads were merged with COPE v1.2.5, and unique nucleotide sequences were defined as clonotypes. Clonotypes were aligned to IMGT TRBV, TRBD and TRBJ reference segments using MiTCR v1.1. Analysis was restricted to V-J combinations with a frequency above 0.0001, which covered 99.2% of repertoires. The TCS score was defined as the ratio of F50 (clonal expansion) to E x V (chaos), calculated using BLOSUM62-based TCRdist between CDR3 peptides within each V-J. Welch's t-statistics and random forest reduced several hundred V-J features to 13, which were used in a naive Bayes classifier (R e1071). TCRdb trimmed public reads at Q25 via fastp, called clones via MiXCR and kept in-frame beta chains. CDR3 protein sequences are deduplicated, and each keeps its most common genes and DNA. The V and J calls and clone size come from TCRdb's table, not from the authors' own analysis. In all, the sample holds 500,000 to 650,000 distinct CDR3 sequences, and 13% to 15% of those were seen once. Around 12% of the sample goes to the ten largest clones.

In the ophthalmopathy patients, disease was moderately to severely active, with a Clinical Activity Score of 3 or more, a NOSPECS grade of 4 or more, and a duration of less than 3 months. The study excluded patients with uncontrolled infections, other autoimmune diseases, pregnancy or lactation. Diagnoses relied on clinical symptoms, serum thyroxine and TRAb, thyroid ultrasound and orbital computed tomography. PBMCs were isolated from approximately 10 ml of fresh peripheral blood by Ficoll-Paque density gradient centrifugation. Trizol reagent was used to extract total RNA, and RNA quality was then checked on an Agilent 2100 Bioanalyzer. CDR1 and CDR2 are drawn from the germline V gene: SNHLY, FYNNEI. Germline trimming amounts to 8 bases on V and 2 bases on J, with 7 as the count of junction bases outside the gene matches. Taken from cysteine to phenylalanine, the CDR3 has 14 residues. Of the read, only the CDR3 DNA is kept; its 42 bases are in frame from base 1.

In its sample, this clonotype was seen many times. Its specific antigen is unknown. Base qualities are not recorded, but no much larger clone differs from it by a single base. The sample comprised blood. The sequence derives from a woman between 50 and 59 years old with Graves' ophthalmopathy. Recombination joined TRBV2 with TRBJ2-3; 7 of the junction bases match TRBD2. DNA sequence: TGTGCCAGCCTCAGGACTAGGGACACAGATACGCAGTATTTT. Protein translation: CASLRTRDTDTQYF.